Presented here are 24 T cell receptor beta chains from one specimen sequenced in a study of cytomegalovirus exposure and HLA in healthy donors. The PCR contained 60 Vbeta and 13 Jbeta primers. Sequenced by immunoSEQ multiplex PCR; TCRdb stores in-frame clones only, minus some. The table lists around 75,000 clones. The sequenced material came from PBMCs. These receptors came from a man between 50 and 59 years old in good health and CMV-seropositive.

This chain uses TRBV7-8 with TRBJ1-2; 7 nucleotides agree with TRBD1. CDR3 length: 14 residues. CDR1 and CDR2 from the germline V gene are SGHVS and FQNEAQ. Unmatched junction bases numbered 1, after V lost 3 bases and J lost 0 bases. DNA for the CDR3: TGTGCCAGCAGCTTCGGGACAGCTAACTATGGCTACACCTTC. It yields the protein CASSFGTANYGYTF. Combining the CDR3 with reference TRBV7-8 and TRBJ1-2 gives the whole variable domain GAGVSQSPRYKVAKRGQDVALRCDPISGHVSLFWYQQALGQGPEFLTYFQNEAQLDKSGLPSDRFFAERPEGSVSTLKIQRTQQEDSAVYLCASSFGTANYGYTFGSGTRLTVV.

This chain links TRBV7-9 with TRBJ1-2; maybe TRBD1 (5 bases). Trimming removed 3 bases at V and 3 bases at J, with 8 bases between. CDR3 size: 13 residues. Looked up from germline, CDR1 is SEHNR and CDR2 is FQNEAQ (reference sequence). Here the CDR3 DNA reads TGTGCCAGCAGCTTGGGGGGGGACTATGGCTACACCTTC. Translation: CASSLGGDYGYTF.

The V gene is TRBV15, the J gene TRBJ2-7, with 7 nucleotides matching TRBD2. The CDR3 consists of 12 residues. Germline values: CDR1 LNHNV, CDR2 YYDKDF (reference sequence). J gave up 7 bases and V 0 bases, and 0 bases lay outside the gene matches. The CDR3 loop is CATSRDGGEQYV. As DNA, the CDR3 is TGTGCCACCAGCAGAGACGGGGGGGAGCAGTACGTC.

Of note for this clone: The sample carries other DNA sequences with the same CDR3. In DNA form, the CDR3 reads TGTGCCAGCTCACCACGTAGCCAAGAGACCCAGTACTTC. As protein: CASSPRSQETQYF. This chain links TRBV18 with TRBJ2-5, with D hard to call. Trimming removed 1 base from V and 1 base from J, with 4 bases in between. The CDR3 is 13 amino acids. Germline assignment: CDR1 KGHSH and CDR2 LQKENI.

The chain carries TRBV6-6 and TRBJ1-5; D is possibly TRBD1 (5 bases). V dropped 2 bases and J dropped 5 bases, with 10 bases sitting between them. Germline CDR1 is MNHNY and CDR2 is SVGAGI (reference sequence). The CDR3 extends over 14 amino acids. The CDR3 loop reads CASSYDGGDQPQHF. CDR3 DNA: TGTGCCAGCAGTTACGACGGGGGTGATCAGCCCCAGCATTTT.

The V and J genes are TRBV7-3 and TRBJ2-1; D is possibly TRBD2 (5 bases). V lost 3 bases, J lost 8 bases, and 11 bases lay in between. Germline V gene lookup returns CDR1 SGHTA and CDR2 FQGTGA. The CDR3 extends over 13 amino acids. The CDR3 DNA follows: TGTGCCAGCAGCTTGAGTTTGAGGGATGAGCAGTTCTTC. This translates into CASSLSLRDEQFF.

The chain joins TRBV19 to TRBJ2-7; perhaps TRBD2 as D (6 bases). Trimming removed 7 bases from V and 2 bases from J, with 18 bases in between. Germline V gene lookup returns CDR1 LNHDA and CDR2 SQIVND (reference sequence). The CDR3 covers 15 residues. The CDR3 coding sequence is TGTGCCAGTAACAACTCCGGGACTTATCCCTACGAGCAGTACTTC. Its translation is CASNNSGTYPYEQYF.

V usage is TRBV25-1 and J usage is TRBJ2-7; D is possibly TRBD1 (6 bases). This CDR3 spans 13 amino acids. Per the germline V gene, CDR1 is MGHDK and CDR2 is SYGVNS. The ends were cut back, 6 bases at V and 1 base at J, with 10 bases in the middle. CDR3 nucleotide sequence: TGTGCCAGCAGCGCCGGGACATCCTACGAGCAGTACTTC. This codes for CASSAGTSYEQYF.

The chain has TRBV27 and TRBJ2-3, with 11 bases matching TRBD2. This CDR3 has 17 amino acids. V dropped 6 bases and J dropped 1; count of bases not matched to a gene: 9. Looked up from germline, CDR1 is MNHEY and CDR2 is SMNVEV (reference sequence). The CDR3 region has the DNA TGTGCCAGCAGACCCCTAGCGGGGGGAAGAGGCACAGATACGCAGTATTTT. Its translation: CASRPLAGGRGTDTQYF.

The chain has TRBV5-1 and TRBJ2-5; possible D gene TRBD1, 5 bases. The CDR3 runs 14 residues. CDR1 is SGHRS, CDR2 YFSETQ, per germline. V dropped 0 bases and J dropped 3 bases, with 9 bases sitting between them. The CDR3 sequence: CASSLGQLEETQYF. The DNA for the CDR3 is TGCGCCAGCAGCTTGGGACAGCTAGAAGAGACCCAGTACTTC.

CDR3 DNA: TGTGCCAGCAGTGAACGAGTCAGCACAGATACGCAGTATTTT. Its protein is CASSERVSTDTQYF. This chain uses TRBV2 with TRBJ2-3; no clear D gene. From germline, CDR1 is SNHLY and CDR2 FYNNEI. This CDR3 has 14 amino acids. Trimming left V 2 bases short and J 0 bases short, with 6 bases between. The whole variable domain, remainder taken from reference TRBV2 and TRBJ2-3, is EPEVTQTPSHQVTQMGQEVILRCVPISNHLYFYWYRQILGQKVEFLVSFYNNEISEKSEIFDDQFSVERPDGSNFTLKIRSTKLEDSAMYFCASSERVSTDTQYFGPGTRLTVL.

V usage is TRBV11-2 and J usage is TRBJ1-2; D is uncertain. The germline V gene encodes CDR1 SGHAT and CDR2 FQNNGV. The CDR3 consists of 13 residues. V lost 5 bases to trimming and J lost 7 bases, with 14 bases between them. The CDR3 DNA reads TGTGCCAGCAGCCAGAGTCGGGGAGGTGGCTACACCTTC. Translated: CASSQSRGGGYTF.

The gene calls are TRBV11-1 and TRBJ2-1; TRBD1 matches 8 bases. J lost 7 bases, V lost 7 bases, and 3 bases had no gene match. The CDR3 length is 12 residues. Per the germline V gene, CDR1 is SGHAT and CDR2 is FQDESV (reference sequence). The CDR3 sequence is CASTWTGNEQFF. The CDR3 bases are TGTGCCAGCACCTGGACAGGGAATGAGCAGTTCTTC.

V and J are TRBV5-1 and TRBJ2-5, with 7 nucleotides matching TRBD1. V was clipped by 4 bases and J by 0 bases; unmatched bases: 9. This CDR3 has 16 residues. Looked up from germline, CDR1 is SGHRS and CDR2 is YFSETQ. DNA of the CDR3: TGCGCCAGCAGCCTTGAGGGGGCACTGAACCAAGAGACCCAGTACTTC. This gives the protein CASSLEGALNQETQYF. The full variable domain, its missing parts supplied by reference TRBV5-1 and TRBJ2-5, is KAGVTQTPRYLIKTRGQQVTLSCSPISGHRSVSWYQQTPGQGLQFLFEYFSETQRNKGNFPGRFSGRQFSNSRSEMNVSTLELGDSALYLCASSLEGALNQETQYFGPGTRLLVL.

The chain is built from TRBV5-1 and TRBJ1-4; 8 bases line up with TRBD1. Germline lookup yields CDR1 SGHRS and CDR2 YFSETQ. CDR3 length: 15 amino acids. The V gene end was trimmed by 1 base and the J gene end by 6 bases; junction bases not matched to a gene: 5. This chain's CDR3 is CASSLQWGQDEKLFF. The CDR3 nucleotides read TGCGCCAGCAGCTTGCAGTGGGGACAGGATGAAAAACTGTTTTTT.

The V and J genes are TRBV7-3 and TRBJ2-6, with TRBD1 identical over 11 bases. The CDR3 length is 17 residues. CDR1 is SGHTA and CDR2 is FQGTGA in the germline V gene. J lost 4 bases, V lost 5 bases, and 7 bases had no gene match. The CDR3 DNA follows: TGTGCCAGCAGCCCTGGGACAGGGGGTACAGGGGCCAACGTCCTGACTTTC. Its translation: CASSPGTGGTGANVLTF. The whole variable domain, filled in from reference TRBV7-3 and TRBJ2-6, reads GAGVSQTPSNKVTEKGKYVELRCDPISGHTALYWYRQSLGQGPEFLIYFQGTGAADDSGLPNDRFFAVRPEGSVSTLKIQRTERGDSAVYLCASSPGTGGTGANVLTFGAGSRLTVL.

The chain combines TRBV10-3 with TRBJ1-6; 9 positions match TRBD1. The CDR3 sequence is 18 residues long. J gave up 11 bases and V 4 bases, and 18 bases lay outside the gene matches. Germline CDR1 ENHRY, CDR2 SYGVKD. The CDR3 region is CAISGEDRGTAGVAPLHF. In DNA form, the CDR3 reads TGTGCCATCAGTGGGGAGGACAGGGGAACTGCGGGTGTGGCACCCCTCCACTTT.

In the case of this clone: Other DNA sequences of this sample code for an identical CDR3. The chain joins TRBV2 to TRBJ2-7, with D maybe TRBD2 (5 bases). The CDR3 runs 15 residues. CDR1 is SNHLY and CDR2 is FYNNEI in the germline V gene. The V end lost 2 bases, the J end lost 4 bases, and 15 bases lay between the germline ends. The CDR3 sequence is CASSELAAANYEQYF. CDR3 DNA: TGTGCCAGCAGTGAACTAGCAGCGGCCAATTACGAGCAGTACTTC.

V gene TRBV28 combines with J gene TRBJ2-7; possible D gene TRBD1, 8 bases. CDR1 and CDR2 (germline): MDHEN, SYDVKM. Trimming stripped 9 bases from V and 5 bases from J, with 17 bases between. This CDR3 comprises 13 residues. The CDR3 is CASLQGGNNEQYF. CDR3 nucleotides: TGTGCCAGTTTACAGGGGGGGAACAACGAGCAGTACTTC.

The rearrangement links TRBV6-1 to TRBJ1-2, with a possible D match to TRBD1 (6 bases). The CDR3 has 12 residues. Per germline, CDR1 MNHNS and CDR2 SASEGT. Trimming took off 10 bases at V and 2 bases at J, with 11 bases between the two ends. CDR3 nucleotides: TGTGCCACCACCGGACAGAACTATGGCTACACCTTC. It specifies CATTGQNYGYTF.

The chain joins TRBV1 to TRBJ1-2. TRBV1 is listed as a pseudogene. CDR3 length: 16 amino acids. This CDR3 is CTSSQDRQAGYYGYTF. In DNA form, the CDR3 reads TGCACCAGCAGCCAAGACAGGCAGGCGGGATACTATGGCTACACCTTC.

The chain couples TRBV9 to TRBJ1-2, with D perhaps TRBD1 (6 bases). Germline V gene data show CDR1 as SGDLS and CDR2 as YYNGEE. This CDR3 contains 14 residues. Trimming cost V 0 bases and J 4 bases, with 10 bases left between them. CDR3 sequence reads: CASSVEGGSYGYTF. The CDR3 DNA reads TGTGCCAGCAGCGTAGAGGGGGGGTCCTATGGCTACACCTTC.

The chain has TRBV19 and TRBJ1-5; tentatively, D is TRBD1 (6 bases). Per the germline V gene, CDR1 is LNHDA and CDR2 is SQIVND (reference sequence). Trimming shortened V by 7 bases and J by 6 bases, and 10 bases separated the two germline ends. The CDR3 consists of 12 residues. For the CDR3, the DNA is TGTGCCAGTAATACAGGGCGTCAGCCCCAGCATTTT. Translation: CASNTGRQPQHF.

V usage is TRBV6-5 and J usage is TRBJ1-2; no clear D gene. V was pared by 0 bases and J by 8 bases, with 7 bases between. Germline V gene data show CDR1 as MNHEY and CDR2 as SVGAGI. The CDR3 is 12 amino acids. The CDR3: CASSYSGLGYTF. The CDR3 region has the DNA TGTGCCAGCAGTTACTCCGGGTTGGGCTACACCTTC.